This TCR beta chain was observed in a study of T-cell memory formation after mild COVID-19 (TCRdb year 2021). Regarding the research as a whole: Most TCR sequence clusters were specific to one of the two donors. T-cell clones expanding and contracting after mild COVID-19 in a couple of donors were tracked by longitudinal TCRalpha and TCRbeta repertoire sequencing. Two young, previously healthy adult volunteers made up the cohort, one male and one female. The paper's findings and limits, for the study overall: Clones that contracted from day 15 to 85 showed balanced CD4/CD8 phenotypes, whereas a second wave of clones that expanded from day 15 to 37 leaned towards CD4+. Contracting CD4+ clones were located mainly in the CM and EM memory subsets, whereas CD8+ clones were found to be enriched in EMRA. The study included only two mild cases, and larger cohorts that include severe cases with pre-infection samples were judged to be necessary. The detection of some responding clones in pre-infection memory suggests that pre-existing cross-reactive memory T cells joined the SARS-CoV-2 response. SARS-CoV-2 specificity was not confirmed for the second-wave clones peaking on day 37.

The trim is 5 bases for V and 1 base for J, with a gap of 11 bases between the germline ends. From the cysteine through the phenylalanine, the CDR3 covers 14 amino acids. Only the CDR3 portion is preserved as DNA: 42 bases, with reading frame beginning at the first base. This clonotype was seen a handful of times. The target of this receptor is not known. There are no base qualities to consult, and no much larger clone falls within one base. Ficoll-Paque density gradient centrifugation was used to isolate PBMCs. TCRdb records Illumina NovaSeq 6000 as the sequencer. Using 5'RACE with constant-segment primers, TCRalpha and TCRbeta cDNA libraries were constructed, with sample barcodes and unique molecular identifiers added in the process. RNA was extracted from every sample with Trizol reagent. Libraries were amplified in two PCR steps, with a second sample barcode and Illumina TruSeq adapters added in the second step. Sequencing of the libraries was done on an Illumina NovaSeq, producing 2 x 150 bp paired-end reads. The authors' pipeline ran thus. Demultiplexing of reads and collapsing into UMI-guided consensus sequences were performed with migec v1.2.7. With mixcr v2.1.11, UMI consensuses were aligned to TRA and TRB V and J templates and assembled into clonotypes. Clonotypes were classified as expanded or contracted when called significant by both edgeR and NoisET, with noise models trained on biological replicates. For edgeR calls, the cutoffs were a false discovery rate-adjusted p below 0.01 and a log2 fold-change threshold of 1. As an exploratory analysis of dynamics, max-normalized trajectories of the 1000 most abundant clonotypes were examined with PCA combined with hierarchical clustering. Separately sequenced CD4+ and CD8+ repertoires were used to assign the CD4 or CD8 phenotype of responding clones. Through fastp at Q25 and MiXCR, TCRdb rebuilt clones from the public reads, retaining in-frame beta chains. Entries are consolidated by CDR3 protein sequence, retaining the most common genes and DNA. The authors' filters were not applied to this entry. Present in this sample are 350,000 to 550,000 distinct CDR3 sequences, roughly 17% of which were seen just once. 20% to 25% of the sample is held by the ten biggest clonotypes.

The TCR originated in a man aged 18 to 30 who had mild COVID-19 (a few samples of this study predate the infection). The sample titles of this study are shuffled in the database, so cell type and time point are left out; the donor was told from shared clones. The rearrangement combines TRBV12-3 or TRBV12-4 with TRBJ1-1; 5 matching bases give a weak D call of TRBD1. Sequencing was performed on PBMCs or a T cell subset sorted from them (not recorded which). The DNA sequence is TGTGCCAGCAGTACCGACGGGACGAACACTGAAGCTTTCTTT. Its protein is CASSTDGTNTEAFF.